One and the same sample provided the 14 T cell receptor beta chains below, sequenced in a study of T cells in Graves' hyperthyroidism and ophthalmopathy. Amplification of TCR beta CDR3 regions used RNA as the template. The TCR CDR3 was amplified in a first-round RT-PCR using the HTBI primer set. TCRdb redid the calling of the multiplex PCR reads with MiXCR, one entry per CDR3 protein. The table lists fewer than 900,000 distinct CDR3 sequences, 18% of them singletons, with approximately 15% in the top ten. The sequencing input was blood. The receptors here all came from a woman in her fifties or sixties with Graves' hyperthyroidism that later progressed to Graves' ophthalmopathy.

This clonotype appeared a few times. J is TRBJ2-1 and V is TRBV27; 7 nucleotides line up with TRBD1. Germline V CDR1 and CDR2: MNHEY, SMNVEV (reference sequence). The CDR3 consists of 15 residues. Trimming took 5 bases from V and 1 from J; bases not matched to a gene: 5. CDR3 in DNA: TGTGCCAGCAGTCACCGGGACAGATCCTACAATGAGCAGTTCTTC. This codes for CASSHRDRSYNEQFF.

This clonotype showed up many times. This rearrangement joins TRBV2 to TRBJ1-2; D unresolved. V gave up 11 bases and J gave up 0 bases, with 16 bases separating them. The CDR3 length is 14 residues. Germline V gene sequence: CDR1 SNHLY, CDR2 FYNNEI. CDR3 sequence reads: CADLISDTNYGYTF. DNA of the CDR3: TGTGCCGATCTCATTTCGGATACTAACTATGGCTACACCTTC.

This clonotype was recorded at least ten times. The V and J genes are TRBV5-1 and TRBJ2-2; D is uncertain. The length of the CDR3 is 17 residues. Germline CDR1 and CDR2: SGHRS and YFSETQ. Trimming left V 4 bases short and J 3 bases short, with 19 bases between. CDR3 in DNA: TGCGCCAGCAGCCCCCTGTGGGTAGGGCGCGACACCGGGGAGCTGTTTTTT. Translated, it gives CASSPLWVGRDTGELFF.

The chain employs TRBV19 and TRBJ1-1; the match to TRBD1 covers 9 bases. CDR3 size: 15 residues. Germline V gene data show CDR1 as LNHDA and CDR2 as SQIVND (reference sequence). Trimming cost V 4 bases and J 3 bases; bases outside gene matches: 6. Here the CDR3 DNA reads TGTGCCAGTAGTAACCCGGGACAGGGTTACACTGAAGCTTTCTTT. Protein sequence: CASSNPGQGYTEAFF.

This clonotype was recorded at least ten times. This sequence joins TRBV7-9 and TRBJ2-3; D gene uncertain. The CDR3 sequence is 13 residues long. Germline V CDR1 and CDR2: SEHNR, FQNEAQ (reference sequence). V was clipped by 8 bases and J by 0 bases, with 9 bases between them. Here the CDR3 reads CASAGSSTDTQYF. The CDR3 DNA reads as TGTGCCAGCGCTGGGTCTAGCACAGATACGCAGTATTTT. Looking up the rest from reference TRBV7-9 and TRBJ2-3 gives the full variable domain: DTGVSQNPRHKITKRGQNVTFRCDPISEHNRLYWYRQTLGQGPEFLTYFQNEAQLEKSRLLSDRFSAERPKGSFSTLEIQRTEQGDSAMYLCASAGSSTDTQYFGPGTRLTVL.

This clonotype was seen only a few times. The chain couples TRBV9 to TRBJ1-4; D is unresolved. V lost 4 bases and J 2 bases, leaving 12 bases between the germline ends. The length of the CDR3 is 15 residues. The V gene's germline CDR1 is SGDLS and CDR2 YYNGEE. The CDR3 sequence is CASSSHIGTNEKLFF. DNA for the CDR3: TGTGCCAGCAGCTCCCATATTGGGACTAATGAAAAACTGTTTTTT.

This clonotype was seen only a few times. The chain couples TRBV27 to TRBJ2-7; TRBD1 agrees at 9 bases. CDR3 length: 14 amino acids. Germline assignment: CDR1 MNHEY and CDR2 SMNVEV (reference sequence). The V segment lost 7 bases and the J segment 3 bases; nucleotides outside the gene matches: 7. The CDR3 loop reads CASKEGTGNYEQYF. The CDR3 DNA reads TGTGCCAGCAAGGAGGGGACAGGGAACTACGAGCAGTACTTC.

This clonotype came up many times. The genes are TRBV20-1 and TRBJ2-3; 8 bases are a match to TRBD2. CDR1 DFQATT and CDR2 SNEGSKA come from the germline V gene (reference sequence). The CDR3 has 15 amino acids. Losses at the gene ends were 5 bases for V and 3 bases for J; bases not matched to a gene: 10. CDR3 coding DNA: TGCAGTGCTTATTCCGGGACTAGTAGGACAGATACGCAGTATTTT. Its translation: CSAYSGTSRTDTQYF.

This clonotype was counted ten times or more. The rearrangement joins TRBV6-1 to TRBJ1-1; possibly TRBD1 for D (5 bases). The CDR3 covers 15 residues. CDR1 MNHNS and CDR2 SASEGT come from the germline V gene. V was clipped by 8 bases and J by 2 bases, with 18 bases between them. The CDR3 sequence: CASGRAGVFNTEAFF. In DNA, the CDR3 is TGTGCCAGCGGGAGGGCGGGGGTTTTCAACACTGAAGCTTTCTTT.

The genes are TRBV10-3 and TRBJ2-1, with 7 bases that match TRBD2. V shed 6 bases, J shed 4 bases, and the junction held 9 bases outside the gene matches. The germline gives CDR1 ENHRY, CDR2 SYGVKD. CDR3 size: 15 residues. In DNA form, the CDR3 reads TGTGCCATCAGCCGCAGCGGGGAGACTTACAATGAGCAGTTCTTC. It translates to CAISRSGETYNEQFF.

This clonotype was observed a handful of times. This chain joins TRBV6-4 and TRBJ2-1; tentatively, D is TRBD1 (5 bases). Trimming pared 4 bases from V and 2 bases from J, leaving 12 bases between. Looked up from germline, CDR1 is MRHNA and CDR2 is SNTAGT. The CDR3 runs 15 residues. CDR3 region: CASSGEGATYNEQFF. In DNA form, the CDR3 reads TGTGCCAGCAGTGGGGAAGGGGCCACCTACAATGAGCAGTTCTTC.

This clonotype showed up just a few times. This chain links TRBV5-1 with TRBJ1-6, with no clear D. V lost 0 bases and J 5 bases, leaving 9 bases between the germline ends. Germline assignment: CDR1 SGHRS and CDR2 YFSETQ. The CDR3 has 15 residues. Written as DNA, the CDR3 is TGCGCCAGCAGCTTGGGGACCGCAGATAATTCACCCCTCCACTTT. The encoded protein is CASSLGTADNSPLHF.

The chain is built from TRBV14 and TRBJ2-2, with D perhaps matching TRBD2 (6 bases). Per the germline V gene, CDR1 is SGHDN and CDR2 is FVKESK. The CDR3 is 13 residues long. With 8 bases removed from V and 4 bases from J, the gap between germline ends came to 11 bases. The CDR3 spells CASRGMITGELFF. CDR3 DNA sequence: TGTGCCAGCCGGGGGATGATCACCGGGGAGCTGTTTTTT. The full variable domain, its missing parts supplied by reference TRBV14 and TRBJ2-2, is EAGVTQFPSHSVIEKGQTVTLRCDPISGHDNLYWYRRVMGKEIKFLLHFVKESKQDESGMPNNRFLAERTGGTYSTLKVQPAELEDSGVYFCASRGMITGELFFGEGSRLTVL.

This clonotype was seen ten or more times. CDR3 protein: CASSQDVSGGYEQYF. The CDR3 DNA is TGTGCCAGCAGCCAAGATGTTAGCGGGGGCTACGAGCAGTACTTC. The V gene is TRBV3-1, the J gene TRBJ2-7, with 9 bases that match TRBD2. J was trimmed by 3 bases and V by 0 bases; bases with no gene match: 3. The CDR3 runs to 15 residues. The germline V gene has CDR1 LGHDT and CDR2 YNNKEL (reference sequence).